This T cell receptor (beta chain) derives from a study of OX40 agonist ivuxolimab in advanced cancers. Profiled with immunoSEQ multiplex PCR; TCRdb holds only in-frame clones, not every one. The data show just over 50,000 clones, roughly 90% seen once. General observations from the study: On average, CD8+ T cells showed a greater number of expanded clones than CD4+.

This clone was seen a handful of times. Its target is not known. With 5 bases clipped from V and 4 bases from J, the junction kept 3 bases outside the gene matches. The CDR3 sequence is 13 residues long. Per the germline V gene, CDR1 is LNHDA and CDR2 is SQIVND (reference sequence). The sequencing used CD4+ or CD8+ T cells sorted from blood, collected in a trial of the OX40 agonist ivuxolimab. The chain recombines TRBV19 with TRBJ1-1; 8 bases are a match to TRBD1. The source is an adult with an advanced solid tumor such as melanoma, head and neck, liver or kidney cancer. The CDR3 is CASSQGAFTEAFF. The CDR3 nucleotides read TGTGCCAGTAGTCAGGGGGCATTCACTGAAGCTTTCTTT.